The sequence of this TCR beta chain was determined in a study of OX40 agonist ivuxolimab in advanced cancers. Study-wide context: Enrollees could have had prior anti-PD-1, anti-PD-L1 or anti-CTLA-4 therapy, which about 40% had received.

Assay used: immunoSEQ multiplex PCR; TCRdb lists only in-frame clones, some missing. Of some 60,000 clones in the sample, 75% to 95% were seen once. The source material was CD4+ or CD8+ T cells sorted from blood, sampled in a trial of the OX40 agonist ivuxolimab. The TCR was taken from an adult with an advanced solid tumor such as melanoma, head and neck, liver or kidney cancer.

The CDR3 protein is CASSLPGTPGGELFF. Written as DNA, the CDR3 is TGTGCCAGCAGCCTTCCCGGGACCCCGGGTGGGGAGCTGTTTTTT. V and J are TRBV5-6 and TRBJ2-2; D is possibly TRBD1 or TRBD2 (5 bases each). The CDR3 sequence is 15 residues long. V dropped 4 bases and J dropped 8 bases, with 18 bases sitting between them. The germline CDR1 and CDR2 sequences are SGHDT and YYEEEE.